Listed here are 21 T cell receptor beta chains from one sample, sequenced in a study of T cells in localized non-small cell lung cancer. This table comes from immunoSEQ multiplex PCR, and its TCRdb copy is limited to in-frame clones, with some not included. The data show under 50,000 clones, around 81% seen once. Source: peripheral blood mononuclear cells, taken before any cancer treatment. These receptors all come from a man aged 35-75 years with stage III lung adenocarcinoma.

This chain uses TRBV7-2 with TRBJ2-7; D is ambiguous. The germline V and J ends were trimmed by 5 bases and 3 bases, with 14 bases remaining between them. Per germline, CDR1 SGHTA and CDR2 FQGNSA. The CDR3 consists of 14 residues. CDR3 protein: CASSQSLSRYEQYF. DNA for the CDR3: TGTGCCAGCAGCCAATCCCTCAGTCGCTACGAGCAGTACTTC. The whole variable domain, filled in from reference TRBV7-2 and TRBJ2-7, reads GAGVSQSPSNKVTEKGKDVELRCDPISGHTALYWYRQSLGQGLEFLIYFQGNSAPDKSGLPSDRFSAERTGGSVSTLTIQRTQQEDSAVYLCASSQSLSRYEQYFGPGTRLTVT.

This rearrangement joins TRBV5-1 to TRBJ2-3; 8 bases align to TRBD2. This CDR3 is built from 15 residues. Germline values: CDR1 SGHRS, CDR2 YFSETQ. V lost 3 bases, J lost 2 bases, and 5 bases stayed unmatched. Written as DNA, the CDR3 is TGCGCCAGCAGCTCCAGCGGGGGCCTCACAGATACGCAGTATTTT. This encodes CASSSSGGLTDTQYF.

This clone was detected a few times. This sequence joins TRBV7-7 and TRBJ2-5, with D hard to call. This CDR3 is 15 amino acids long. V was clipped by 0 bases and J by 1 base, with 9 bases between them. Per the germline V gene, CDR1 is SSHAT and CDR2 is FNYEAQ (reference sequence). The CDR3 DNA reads TGTGCCAGCAGCTTAGCGTTAACAGCCCAAGAGACCCAGTACTTC. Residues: CASSLALTAQETQYF.

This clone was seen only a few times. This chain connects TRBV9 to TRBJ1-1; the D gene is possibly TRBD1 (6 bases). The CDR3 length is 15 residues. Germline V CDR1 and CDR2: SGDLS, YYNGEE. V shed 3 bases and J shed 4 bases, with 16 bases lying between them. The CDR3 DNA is TGTGCCAGCAGCGGGGGGCGGCTACGGAGCACTGAAGCTTTCTTT. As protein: CASSGGRLRSTEAFF.

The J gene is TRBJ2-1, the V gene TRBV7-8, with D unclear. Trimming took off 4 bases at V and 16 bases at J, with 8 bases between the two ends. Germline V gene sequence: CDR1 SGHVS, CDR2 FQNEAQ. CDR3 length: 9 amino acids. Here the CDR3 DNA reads TGTGCCAGCAGCTCTCCTTTATTCTTC. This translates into CASSSPLFF.

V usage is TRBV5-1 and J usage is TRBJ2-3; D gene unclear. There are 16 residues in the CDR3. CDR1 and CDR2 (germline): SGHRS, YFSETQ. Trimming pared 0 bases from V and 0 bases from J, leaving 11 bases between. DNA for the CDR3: TGCGCCAGCAGCTTGGAGGTGCGGCTAAGCACAGATACGCAGTATTTT. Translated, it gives CASSLEVRLSTDTQYF.

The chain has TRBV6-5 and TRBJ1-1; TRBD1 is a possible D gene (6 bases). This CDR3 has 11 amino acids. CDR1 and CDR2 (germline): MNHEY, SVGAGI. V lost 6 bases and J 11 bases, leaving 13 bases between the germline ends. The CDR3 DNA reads TGTGCCAGCAGCCACCGACAGGCTGCTTTCTTT. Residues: CASSHRQAAFF.

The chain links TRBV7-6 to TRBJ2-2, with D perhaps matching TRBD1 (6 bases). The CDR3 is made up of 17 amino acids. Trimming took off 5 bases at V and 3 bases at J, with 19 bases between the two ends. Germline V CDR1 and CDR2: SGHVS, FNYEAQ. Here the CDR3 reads CASSHPDSPRDTGELFF. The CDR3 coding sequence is TGTGCCAGCAGCCATCCGGACAGCCCGCGGGACACCGGGGAGCTGTTTTTT.

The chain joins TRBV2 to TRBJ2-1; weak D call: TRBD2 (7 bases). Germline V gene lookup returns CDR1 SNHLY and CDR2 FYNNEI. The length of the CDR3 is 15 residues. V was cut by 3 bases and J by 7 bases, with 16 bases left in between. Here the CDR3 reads CASSEAGASLNEQFF. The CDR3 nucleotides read TGTGCCAGCAGTGAGGCGGGGGCCTCCCTGAATGAGCAGTTCTTC.

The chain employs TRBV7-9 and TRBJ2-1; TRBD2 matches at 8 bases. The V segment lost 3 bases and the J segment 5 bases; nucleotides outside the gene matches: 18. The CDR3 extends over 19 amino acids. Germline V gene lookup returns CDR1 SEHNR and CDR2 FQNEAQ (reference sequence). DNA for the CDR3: TGTGCCAGCAGCTTCCTGTCGCCACTGCAGCTAGCGGGTCACAATGAGCAGTTCTTC. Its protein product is CASSFLSPLQLAGHNEQFF.

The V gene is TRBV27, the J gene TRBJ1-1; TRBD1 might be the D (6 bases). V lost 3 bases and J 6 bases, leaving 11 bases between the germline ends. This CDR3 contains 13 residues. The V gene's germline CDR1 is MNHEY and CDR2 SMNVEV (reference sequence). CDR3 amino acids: CASSFRGAAEAFF. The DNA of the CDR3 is TGTGCCAGCAGTTTCCGGGGGGCCGCTGAAGCTTTCTTT.

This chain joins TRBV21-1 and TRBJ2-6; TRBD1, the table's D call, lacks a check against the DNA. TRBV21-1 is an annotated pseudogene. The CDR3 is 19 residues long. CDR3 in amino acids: CASSKAMAGVLSGANVLTF. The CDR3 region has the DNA TGTGCCAGCAGCAAAGCAATGGCAGGGGTCCTTTCTGGGGCCAACGTCCTGACTTTC.

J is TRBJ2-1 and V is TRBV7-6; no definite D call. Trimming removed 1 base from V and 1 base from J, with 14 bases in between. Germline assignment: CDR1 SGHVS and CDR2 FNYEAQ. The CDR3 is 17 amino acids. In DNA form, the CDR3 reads TGTGCCAGCAGCTTAGTAAGCAGACTCCAATCCTACAATGAGCAGTTCTTC. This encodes CASSLVSRLQSYNEQFF.

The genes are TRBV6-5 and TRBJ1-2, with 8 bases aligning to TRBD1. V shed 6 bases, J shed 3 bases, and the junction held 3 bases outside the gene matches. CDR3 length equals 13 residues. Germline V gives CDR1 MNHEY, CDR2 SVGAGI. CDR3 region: CASRTGEDYGYTF. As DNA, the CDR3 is TGTGCCAGCAGGACAGGGGAGGACTATGGCTACACCTTC.

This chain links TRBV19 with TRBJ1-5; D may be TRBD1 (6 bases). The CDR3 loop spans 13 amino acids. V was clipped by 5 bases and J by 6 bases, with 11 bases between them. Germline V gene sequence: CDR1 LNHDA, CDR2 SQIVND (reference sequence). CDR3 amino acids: CASSSGVGQPQHF. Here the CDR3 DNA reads TGTGCCAGTAGTTCAGGGGTCGGTCAGCCCCAGCATTTT. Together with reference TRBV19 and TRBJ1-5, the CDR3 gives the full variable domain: DGGITQSPKYLFRKEGQNVTLSCEQNLNHDAMYWYRQDPGQGLRLIYYSQIVNDFQKGDIAEGYSVSREKKESFPLTVTSAQKNPTAFYLCASSSGVGQPQHFGDGTRLSIL.

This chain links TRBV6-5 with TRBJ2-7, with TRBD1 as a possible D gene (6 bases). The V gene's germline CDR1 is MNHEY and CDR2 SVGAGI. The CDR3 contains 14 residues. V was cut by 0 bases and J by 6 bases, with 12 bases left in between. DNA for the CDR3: TGTGCCAGCAGTTACTCGGTGGCGACAGGCGAGCAGTACTTC. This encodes CASSYSVATGEQYF.

Here the CDR3 reads CASSISDGDGYEQYF. The CDR3 DNA is TGTGCCAGTAGTATTTCGGACGGAGACGGTTACGAGCAGTACTTC. The chain recombines TRBV19 with TRBJ2-7; D is undetermined. CDR3 length equals 15 residues. Germline V CDR1 and CDR2: LNHDA, SQIVND (reference sequence). The V end was cut by 3 bases, the J end by 4 bases, with 16 bases between.

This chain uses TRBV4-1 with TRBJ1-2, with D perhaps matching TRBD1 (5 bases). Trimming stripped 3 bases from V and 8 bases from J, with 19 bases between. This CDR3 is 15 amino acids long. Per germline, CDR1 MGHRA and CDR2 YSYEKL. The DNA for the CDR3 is TGCGCCAGCAGCCACCCCGAGGGGACGACCGGGGGCTACACCTTC. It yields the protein CASSHPEGTTGGYTF.

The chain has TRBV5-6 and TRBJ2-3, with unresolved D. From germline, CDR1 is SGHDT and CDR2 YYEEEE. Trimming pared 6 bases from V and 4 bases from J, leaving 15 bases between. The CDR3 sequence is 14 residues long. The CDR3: CASNTPKLADTQYF. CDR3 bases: TGTGCCAGCAATACCCCCAAGTTGGCAGATACGCAGTATTTT. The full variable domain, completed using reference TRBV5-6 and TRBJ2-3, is DAGVTQSPTHLIKTRGQQVTLRCSPKSGHDTVSWYQQALGQGPQFIFQYYEEEERQRGNFPDRFSGHQFPNYSSELNVNALLLGDSALYLCASNTPKLADTQYFGPGTRLTVL.

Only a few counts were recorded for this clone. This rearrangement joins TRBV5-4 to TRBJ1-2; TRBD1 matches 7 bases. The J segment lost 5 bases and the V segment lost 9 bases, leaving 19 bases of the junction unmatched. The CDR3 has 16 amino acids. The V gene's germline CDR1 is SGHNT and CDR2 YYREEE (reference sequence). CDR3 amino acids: CAIPDRANTYTYGYTF. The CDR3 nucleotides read TGTGCCATCCCCGACAGGGCCAATACCTATACTTATGGCTACACCTTC.

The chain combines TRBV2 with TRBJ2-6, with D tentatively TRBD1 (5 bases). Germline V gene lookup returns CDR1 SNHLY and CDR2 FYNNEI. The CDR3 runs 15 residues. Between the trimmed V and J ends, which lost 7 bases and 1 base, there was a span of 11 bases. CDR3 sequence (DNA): TGTGCCAGCAATCCGCAGGGTTCTGGGGCCAACGTCCTGACTTTC. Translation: CASNPQGSGANVLTF. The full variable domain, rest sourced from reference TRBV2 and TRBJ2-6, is EPEVTQTPSHQVTQMGQEVILRCVPISNHLYFYWYRQILGQKVEFLVSFYNNEISEKSEIFDDQFSVERPDGSNFTLKIRSTKLEDSAMYFCASNPQGSGANVLTFGAGSRLTVL.